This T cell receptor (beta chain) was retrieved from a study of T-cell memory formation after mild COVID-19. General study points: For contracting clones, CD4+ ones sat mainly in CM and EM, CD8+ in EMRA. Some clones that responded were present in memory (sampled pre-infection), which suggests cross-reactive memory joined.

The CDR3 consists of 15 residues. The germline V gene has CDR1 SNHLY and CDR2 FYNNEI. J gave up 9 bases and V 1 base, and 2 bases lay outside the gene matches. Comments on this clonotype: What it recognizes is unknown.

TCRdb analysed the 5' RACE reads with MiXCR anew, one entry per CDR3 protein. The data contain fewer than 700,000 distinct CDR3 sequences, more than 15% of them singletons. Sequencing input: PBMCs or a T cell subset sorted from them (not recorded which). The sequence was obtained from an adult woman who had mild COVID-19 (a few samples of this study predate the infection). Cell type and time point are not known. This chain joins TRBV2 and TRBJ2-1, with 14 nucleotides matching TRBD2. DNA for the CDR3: TGTGCCAGCAGTGAAGGTGGGACTAGCGGGGGTGAGCAGTTCTTC. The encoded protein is CASSEGGTSGGEQFF.